This T cell receptor (beta chain) stems from a study of beta chain features in type 1 diabetes. Trimming at V came to 5 bases and at J to 2 bases, leaving 4 bases not matched to a gene. The germline V gene has CDR1 MNHEY and CDR2 SVGAGI. The CDR3 is made up of 14 amino acids. Expressed TCRB transcripts were sequenced after all isolated RNA was converted to cDNA. Produced via immunoSEQ multiplex PCR; TCRdb's table is partial and in-frame only. The table shows under 400,000 clones, with around 12% occurring only once. The source is a man aged 18-30 years in good health. The chain recombines TRBV6-5 with TRBJ1-2; 8 nucleotides align to TRBD1. The sequenced material came from naive CD4+ T cells from blood. The DNA of the CDR3 is TGTGCCAGCAGTCCAAGGGACAGGAACTATGGCTACACCTTC. The encoded protein is CASSPRDRNYGYTF.